There are many counts of the clone carrying this T cell receptor beta chain. Its specificity is unknown. Ahead of thyroid surgery, no patient had received treatment of any kind. The authors' processing: Clinicopathological groups differed in CDR3, with these differences serving to build a distant-metastasis classifier for papillary thyroid cancer. MiXCR re-clonotyped the PCR reads for TCRdb. The authors' filters were not applied to this entry. Altogether over 20,000 clones are present, 24% being singletons, with the ten largest covering about 12%. This record belongs to a study of metastatic and nonmetastatic thyroid tumors. Across the whole study: Across blood and tumor or nodule tissue, repertoires from malignant and benign thyroid patients were compared with one another. Points from the study as a whole: It was reportedly found that TCR beta diversity was significantly higher in malignant thyroid tumors than in benign nodules, a difference seen in both blood and tumor samples.

From germline, CDR1 is SGHTA and CDR2 FQGNSA. V lost 1 base to trimming and J lost 4 bases; unmatched junction nucleotides: 3. This CDR3 spans 15 amino acids. Sequenced material: tumor tissue. The genes are TRBV7-2 and TRBJ1-2, with TRBD1 matching over 10 bases. The origin of this receptor is a male donor with papillary thyroid cancer or a benign thyroid nodule (not recorded which). Some clones in this sample may be carry-over from other donors' samples. CDR3 coding DNA: TGTGCCAGCAGCTTAGGGGGACAGGGGCCCTATGGCTACACCTTC. Translating it yields CASSLGGQGPYGYTF.